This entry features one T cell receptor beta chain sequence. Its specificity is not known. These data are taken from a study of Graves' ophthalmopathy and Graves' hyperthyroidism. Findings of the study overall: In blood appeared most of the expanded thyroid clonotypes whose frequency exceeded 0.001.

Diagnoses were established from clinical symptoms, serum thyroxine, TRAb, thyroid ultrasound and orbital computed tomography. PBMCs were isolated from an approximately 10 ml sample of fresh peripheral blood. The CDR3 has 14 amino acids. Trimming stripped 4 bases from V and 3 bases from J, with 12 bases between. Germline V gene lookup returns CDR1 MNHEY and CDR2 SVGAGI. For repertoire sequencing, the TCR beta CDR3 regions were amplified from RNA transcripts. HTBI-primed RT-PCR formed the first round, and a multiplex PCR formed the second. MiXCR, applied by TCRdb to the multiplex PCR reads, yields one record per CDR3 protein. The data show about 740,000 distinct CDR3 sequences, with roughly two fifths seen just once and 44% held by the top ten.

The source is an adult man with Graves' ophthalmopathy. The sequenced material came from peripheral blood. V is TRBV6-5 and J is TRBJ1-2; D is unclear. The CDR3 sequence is CASSFREGYYGYTF. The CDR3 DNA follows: TGTGCCAGCAGTTTCCGGGAAGGGTACTATGGCTACACCTTC.